These 21 T cell receptor beta chains share one sample of origin, sequenced in a study of T cells after yellow fever vaccination. TCRdb used MiXCR to reprocess the 5' RACE reads, holding one entry per CDR3 protein. This sample yields 130,000 or so distinct CDR3 sequences, of which roughly 15% are seen a single time; roughly 44% belongs to the top ten. This specimen consisted of CD8+ T cells sorted from PBMCs, obtained 5 days after the yellow fever booster vaccination. The origin of the receptors is a man aged 18 to 30 who received the YFV17D yellow fever vaccine.

This clonotype has just one count. V gene TRBV4-1 combines with J gene TRBJ2-3; TRBD2 agrees at 8 bases. With 3 bases clipped from V and 0 bases from J, the junction kept 5 bases outside the gene matches. The CDR3 totals 16 residues. Germline lookup yields CDR1 MGHRA and CDR2 YSYEKL. CDR3 in DNA: TGCGCCAGCAGCCAGATAGCGGGGAGTAGCACAGATACGCAGTATTTT. Translation: CASSQIAGSSTDTQYF.

This clonotype was recorded a few times. The CDR3 is CASSTLRVRDEQYF. The CDR3 nucleotides are TGTGCCAGTAGTACGCTCAGGGTGAGGGACGAGCAGTACTTC. V is TRBV19 and J is TRBJ2-7; either TRBD1 or TRBD2 may supply D (5 bases each). From germline, CDR1 is LNHDA and CDR2 SQIVND (reference sequence). CDR3 length: 14 amino acids. Trimming took 4 bases from V and 5 from J, leaving 15 bases between them.

The chain couples TRBV6-6 to TRBJ1-1; the D is unclear. This CDR3 comprises 13 residues. V was shortened by 2 bases and J by 1 base, with 5 bases between the two germline ends. Germline V lookup: CDR1 MNHNY, CDR2 SVGAGI (reference sequence). CDR3 amino acids: CASSYVANTEAFF. In DNA form, the CDR3 reads TGTGCCAGCAGTTACGTAGCGAACACTGAAGCTTTCTTT.

V and J are TRBV4-3 and TRBJ1-4, with D perhaps TRBD1 (6 bases). From germline, CDR1 is LGHNA and CDR2 YSLEER. V lost 0 bases to trimming and J lost 1 base, with 15 bases between them. The CDR3 length is 18 residues. CDR3 loop: CASSQELQGLITNEKLFF. DNA for the CDR3: TGCGCCAGCAGCCAAGAGTTGCAGGGGCTCATAACTAATGAAAAACTGTTTTTT.

The chain employs TRBV7-9 and TRBJ2-7; D unresolved. Trimming stripped 5 bases from V and 1 base from J, with 9 bases between. This CDR3 is 13 amino acids long. Germline CDR1 is SEHNR and CDR2 is FQNEAQ (reference sequence). CDR3 DNA sequence: TGTGCCAGCAGCGTGGGCTCGTCCTACGAGCAGTACTTC. Amino acid sequence: CASSVGSSYEQYF. The full variable domain, with the rest looked up from reference TRBV7-9 and TRBJ2-7, is DTGVSQNPRHKITKRGQNVTFRCDPISEHNRLYWYRQTLGQGPEFLTYFQNEAQLEKSRLLSDRFSAERPKGSFSTLEIQRTEQGDSAMYLCASSVGSSYEQYFGPGTRLTVT.

The V gene is TRBV4-2, the J gene TRBJ2-7; no clear D. The CDR3 covers 15 residues. V lost 0 bases, J lost 0 bases, and 9 bases lay in between. CDR1 and CDR2 (germline): LGHNA, YNFKEQ. In DNA, the CDR3 is TGTGCCAGCAGCCAAGACGGTTCCGTCTCCTACGAGCAGTACTTC. Translated: CASSQDGSVSYEQYF.

V and J are TRBV4-1 and TRBJ2-1, with D uncertain. The CDR3 has 13 residues. Between the trimmed V and J ends, which lost 4 bases and 4 bases, there was a span of 8 bases. Germline loops: CDR1 MGHRA, CDR2 YSYEKL. The CDR3 loop is CASSRREYNEQFF. The CDR3 coding sequence is TGCGCCAGCAGCCGGCGAGAATACAATGAGCAGTTCTTC.

The V and J genes are TRBV24-1 and TRBJ2-7; D is unclear. The germline CDR1 and CDR2 sequences are KGHDR and SFDVKD. V lost 11 bases to trimming and J lost 2 bases, with 12 bases between them. The CDR3 sequence is 12 residues long. CDR3 in amino acids: CAKEQTPYEQYF. For the CDR3, the DNA is TGTGCCAAGGAACAGACCCCCTACGAGCAGTACTTC.

This clonotype has only a few counts. This rearrangement joins TRBV20-1 to TRBJ2-3; the D gene could be TRBD1 or TRBD2 (5 bases each). CDR1 and CDR2 (germline): DFQATT, SNEGSKA (reference sequence). This CDR3 is built from 20 residues. V was pared by 0 bases and J by 0 bases, with 25 bases between. CDR3 nucleotide sequence: TGCAGTGCTAGAGATCTCTTGGGACGGGGTACTACCGCTAGCACAGATACGCAGTATTTT. Translating gives CSARDLLGRGTTASTDTQYF.

The genes are TRBV4-3 and TRBJ1-6; D is possibly TRBD1 (6 bases). Trimming cost V 4 bases and J 2 bases, with 15 bases left between them. The V gene's germline CDR1 is LGHNA and CDR2 YSLEER. There are 17 residues in the CDR3. The CDR3 bases are TGCGCCAGCAGCCGGAGGGACACCCTTGCCTATAATTCACCCCTCCACTTT. This gives the protein CASSRRDTLAYNSPLHF.

The J gene is TRBJ2-6, the V gene TRBV6-5; the D is unclear. CDR1 and CDR2 (germline): MNHEY, SVGAGI. This CDR3 contains 14 residues. Deletions cut 1 base from V and 4 bases from J, with 5 bases between. In nucleotides, the CDR3 is TGTGCCAGCAGTTACTTGGCCGGGGCCAACGTCCTGACTTTC. Amino acid sequence: CASSYLAGANVLTF.

The chain recombines TRBV4-1 with TRBJ1-1, with D perhaps matching TRBD1 (6 bases). V was shortened by 0 bases and J by 3 bases, with 11 bases between the two germline ends. CDR1 and CDR2 (germline): MGHRA, YSYEKL. The CDR3 runs 15 residues. CDR3 nucleotide sequence: TGCGCCAGCAGCCAAGAGCCAGGGGCGGACACTGAAGCTTTCTTT. Encoded protein: CASSQEPGADTEAFF.

DNA of the CDR3: TGTGCCAGCAGCGCCACAGGTGAGGGCACAGATACGCAGTATTTT. Protein product: CASSATGEGTDTQYF. The V and J genes are TRBV9 and TRBJ2-3; TRBD1 is a possible D gene (5 bases). Germline V CDR1 and CDR2: SGDLS, YYNGEE. Trimming took 3 bases from V and 1 from J, leaving 12 bases between them. The CDR3 sequence is 15 residues long.

The chain carries TRBV6-6 and TRBJ2-5; 15 bases match TRBD2. This CDR3 has 15 amino acids. Per the germline V gene, CDR1 is MNHNY and CDR2 is SVGAGI (reference sequence). With 6 bases clipped from V and 5 bases from J, the junction kept 4 bases outside the gene matches. In DNA, the CDR3 is TGTGCCAGCAGAGCCGGGACTAGCGGGGGGGAGACCCAGTACTTC. It encodes CASRAGTSGGETQYF.

The CDR3 DNA sequence: TGCGCCAGCAGCCAAATGCCCCGGGACAGGTCGGAGCAGTTCTTC. This sequence encodes CASSQMPRDRSEQFF. The V gene is TRBV4-1, the J gene TRBJ2-1; 8 bases fit TRBD1. Germline V CDR1 and CDR2: MGHRA, YSYEKL. V was pared by 2 bases and J by 10 bases, with 10 bases of the junction left unmatched. This CDR3 spans 15 amino acids.

The chain joins TRBV21-1 to TRBJ2-7; TRBD1, the table's D call, was not compared with the DNA. TRBV21-1 is annotated as a pseudogene. The CDR3 spans 17 residues. CDR3 loop: CASSTSKRGRLGYEQYV. CDR3 nucleotides: TGTGCCAGCAGCACCTCCAAACGGGGGCGATTAGGGTACGAGCAGTACGTC.

The genes are TRBV10-3 and TRBJ1-1, with TRBD1 as a possible D gene (6 bases). Trimming left V 7 bases short and J 4 bases short, with 13 bases between. Germline V gene data show CDR1 as ENHRY and CDR2 as SYGVKD. This CDR3 contains 13 residues. Here the CDR3 reads CAINRAGTTEAFF. CDR3 DNA sequence: TGTGCCATCAACAGGGCTGGAACCACTGAAGCTTTCTTT.

A few counts support this clonotype. The rearrangement uses TRBV4-3 and TRBJ1-1; tentatively, D is TRBD1 (5 bases). The length of the CDR3 is 15 residues. Germline CDR1 LGHNA, CDR2 YSLEER. The V gene lost 0 bases and the J gene lost 8 bases, with 16 bases spanning the gap. The CDR3 region is CASSQDHTGRWEAFF. DNA of the CDR3: TGCGCCAGCAGCCAAGATCATACGGGGCGCTGGGAAGCTTTCTTT.

This clonotype showed up just a few times. The V and J genes are TRBV5-1 and TRBJ2-7; D may be TRBD1 or TRBD2 (5 bases each). The CDR3 runs to 18 residues. V was shortened by 6 bases and J by 0 bases, with 25 bases between the two germline ends. Germline V gene lookup returns CDR1 SGHRS and CDR2 YFSETQ. The CDR3 coding sequence is TGCGCCAGCACCACCTCCCGGGACGTAAGGGTTAGCTCCTACGAGCAGTACGTC. Residues: CASTTSRDVRVSSYEQYV.

This clonotype showed up just a few times. This chain uses TRBV4-1 with TRBJ2-2; unclear D gene. CDR3 size: 16 residues. Germline CDR1 is MGHRA and CDR2 is YSYEKL. V was pared by 0 bases and J by 4 bases, with 12 bases between. CDR3 sequence (DNA): TGCGCCAGCAGCCAAGAGGCCGGATTGTTCACCGGGGAGCTGTTTTTT. It is translated as CASSQEAGLFTGELFF.

This sequence joins TRBV7-9 and TRBJ1-2; 10 bases fit TRBD1. The germline V gene has CDR1 SEHNR and CDR2 FQNEAQ (reference sequence). V trimming: 5 bases; J trimming: 0 bases; junction bases outside the gene matches: 9. The CDR3 extends over 17 amino acids. The CDR3 nucleotides read TGTGCCAGCAGCCCTCGACAGGGGGCACGAGCTAACTATGGCTACACCTTC. Residues: CASSPRQGARANYGYTF. The whole variable domain, filled in from reference TRBV7-9 and TRBJ1-2, reads DTGVSQNPRHKITKRGQNVTFRCDPISEHNRLYWYRQTLGQGPEFLTYFQNEAQLEKSRLLSDRFSAERPKGSFSTLEIQRTEQGDSAMYLCASSPRQGARANYGYTFGSGTRLTVV.